This TCR beta chain was identified in a study of blood T cell repertoires in COVID-19. CDR3 length: 15 residues. The ends lost 3 bases at V and 1 base at J; junction bases unmatched: 5. Germline assignment: CDR1 SGHRS and CDR2 YFSETQ. All enrollees were roughly 18 to 90 years old and from 24 US areas. Per the study methods: Scientists estimated how many nucleated cells there were by amplifying reference gene primers. The table came from immunoSEQ multiplex PCR; TCRdb's copy has only in-frame clones and leaves some out. V and J calls and clone size are those listed in that table; D and trimming were worked out from the DNA. The sample has fewer than 400,000 clones, over 85% seen once.

The sequenced sample consisted of PBMCs or T cells enriched from blood (not recorded which). This chain joins TRBV5-1 and TRBJ1-1, with 8 positions matching TRBD1. The clonotype comes from a woman in her thirties who had recovered from COVID-19. The DNA for the CDR3 is TGCGCCAGCAGCTCAGGACAGGGCGGGAACACTGAAGCTTTCTTT. Its translation is CASSSGQGGNTEAFF.